Below, 10 T cell receptor beta chains from the same sample are listed, as sequenced in a study of blood T cell repertoires in COVID-19. Assay used: immunoSEQ multiplex PCR; TCRdb lists only in-frame clones, some missing. The sample holds some 250,000 clones, 88% seen once. Sample: peripheral blood. These receptors were obtained from a woman aged 25 to 39 with acute or convalescent COVID-19.

The CDR3 bases are TGTGCCAGCAGCTATAGCGGGAGAGGGCCTCAAGAGACCCAGTACTTC. Its translation is CASSYSGRGPQETQYF. The chain couples TRBV27 to TRBJ2-5; 9 bases line up with TRBD2. After removal of 6 bases from V and 2 bases from J, the junction contained 10 bases not matched to a gene. There are 16 residues in the CDR3. Germline CDR1 and CDR2: MNHEY and SMNVEV (reference sequence).

The genes are TRBV6-4 and TRBJ2-2; D call uncertain. The V gene lost 2 bases and the J gene lost 5 bases, with 3 bases spanning the gap. This CDR3 is built from 12 residues. Germline lookup yields CDR1 MRHNA and CDR2 SNTAGT. This chain's CDR3 is CASSDRTGELFF. CDR3 DNA sequence: TGTGCCAGCAGTGACCGTACCGGGGAGCTGTTTTTT.

The V and J genes are TRBV29-1 and TRBJ1-1, with unresolved D. V was trimmed by 6 bases and J by 2 bases, leaving 10 bases between them. Per germline, CDR1 SQVTM and CDR2 ANQGSEA. CDR3 length equals 12 residues. The chain's CDR3 is CSVIHINTEAFF. The CDR3 DNA reads as TGCAGCGTCATCCACATCAACACTGAAGCTTTCTTT.

This chain uses TRBV2 with TRBJ2-5; TRBD2 is a possible D gene (5 bases). CDR1 and CDR2 (germline): SNHLY, FYNNEI. The CDR3 consists of 12 residues. CDR3 in amino acids: CAGTLTKETQYF. The DNA of the CDR3 is TGTGCTGGCACGCTGACTAAAGAGACCCAGTACTTC. The full variable domain, rest sourced from reference TRBV2 and TRBJ2-5, is EPEVTQTPSHQVTQMGQEVILRCVPISNHLYFYWYRQILGQKVEFLVSFYNNEISEKSEIFDDQFSVERPDGSNFTLKIRSTKLEDSAMYFCAGTLTKETQYFGPGTRLLVL.

The rearrangement uses TRBV6-6 and TRBJ2-1; D might be TRBD2 (6 bases). CDR1 and CDR2 (germline): MNHNY, SVGAGI (reference sequence). Trimming took 2 bases from V and 4 from J, leaving 15 bases between them. CDR3 length equals 16 residues. CDR3 sequence: CASSYQTGTGYNEQFF. In DNA form, the CDR3 reads TGTGCCAGCAGTTACCAGACCGGGACTGGATACAATGAGCAGTTCTTC.

This clone has a single count. This chain uses TRBV5-1 with TRBJ2-3; D not resolved. The length of the CDR3 is 15 residues. Trimming removed 2 bases at V and 4 bases at J, with 14 bases between. Germline-derived CDR1 and CDR2 are SGHRS and YFSETQ. The CDR3 is CASSFSTGSPDTQYF. The CDR3 bases are TGCGCCAGCAGCTTTTCCACCGGGTCCCCAGATACGCAGTATTTT.

About this clone itself: Other DNA variants within this sample encode the same CDR3. The V gene is TRBV2, the J gene TRBJ2-7; the D gene is possibly TRBD1 (6 bases). The V gene's germline CDR1 is SNHLY and CDR2 FYNNEI. The CDR3 has 13 residues. The V end was cut by 1 base, the J end by 4 bases, with 8 bases between. The CDR3 loop reads CASSEVRGYEQYF. The CDR3 DNA reads TGTGCCAGCAGTGAAGTTAGGGGGTACGAGCAGTACTTC. The full variable domain, in which reference TRBV2 and TRBJ2-7 provide the parts outside the CDR3, is EPEVTQTPSHQVTQMGQEVILRCVPISNHLYFYWYRQILGQKVEFLVSFYNNEISEKSEIFDDQFSVERPDGSNFTLKIRSTKLEDSAMYFCASSEVRGYEQYFGPGTRLTVT.

The genes are TRBV5-1 and TRBJ2-7; 9 bases line up with TRBD2. Germline V gene sequence: CDR1 SGHRS, CDR2 YFSETQ. CDR3 size: 15 residues. Trimming at V came to 1 base and at J to 4 bases, leaving 6 bases not matched to a gene. In nucleotides, the CDR3 is TGCGCCAGCAGCTTGACGGCTAGCGGGATATACGAGCAGTACTTC. Translated, it gives CASSLTASGIYEQYF.

This chain uses TRBV11-2 with TRBJ1-2, with a weak D call TRBD1 (6 bases). There are 14 residues in the CDR3. Germline V lookup: CDR1 SGHAT, CDR2 FQNNGV. Trimming removed 5 bases at V and 5 bases at J, with 15 bases between. CDR3 DNA: TGTGCCAGCAGCCTCTTACAGGGCTCATATGGCTACACCTTC. It is translated as CASSLLQGSYGYTF.

The chain recombines TRBV5-1 with TRBJ2-3; weak D call: TRBD2 (6 bases). Germline CDR1 and CDR2: SGHRS and YFSETQ. V lost 0 bases, J lost 7 bases, and 21 bases lay in between. The CDR3 is 17 residues long. CDR3 nucleotide sequence: TGCGCCAGCAGCTTGGCACGGGACGCCGCGGGGAGTCATACGCAGTATTTT. It codes for CASSLARDAAGSHTQYF.